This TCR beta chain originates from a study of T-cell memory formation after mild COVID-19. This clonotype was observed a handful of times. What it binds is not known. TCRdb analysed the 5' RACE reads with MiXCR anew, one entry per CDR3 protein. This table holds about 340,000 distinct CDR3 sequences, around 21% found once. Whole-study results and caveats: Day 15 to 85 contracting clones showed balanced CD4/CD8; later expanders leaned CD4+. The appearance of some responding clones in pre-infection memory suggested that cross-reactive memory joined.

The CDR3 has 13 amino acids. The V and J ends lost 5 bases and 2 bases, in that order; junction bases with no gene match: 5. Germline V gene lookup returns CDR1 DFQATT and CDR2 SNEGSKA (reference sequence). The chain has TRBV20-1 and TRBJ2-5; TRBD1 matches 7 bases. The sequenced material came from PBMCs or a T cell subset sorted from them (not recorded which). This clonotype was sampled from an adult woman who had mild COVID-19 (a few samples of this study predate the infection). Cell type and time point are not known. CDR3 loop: CSAPTGSQETQYF. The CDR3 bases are TGCAGTGCTCCGACAGGGTCACAAGAGACCCAGTACTTC.